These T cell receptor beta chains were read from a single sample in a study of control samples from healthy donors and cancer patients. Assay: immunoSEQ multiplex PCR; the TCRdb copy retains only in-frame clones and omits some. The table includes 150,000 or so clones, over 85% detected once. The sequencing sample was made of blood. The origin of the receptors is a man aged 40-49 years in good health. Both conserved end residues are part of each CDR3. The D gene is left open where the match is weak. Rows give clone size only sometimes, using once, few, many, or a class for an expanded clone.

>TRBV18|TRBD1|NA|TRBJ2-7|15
CASSPKGQGVYEQYF
TGTGCCAGCTCACCAAAAGGACAGGGGGTTTACGAGCAGTACTTC
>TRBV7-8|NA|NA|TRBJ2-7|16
CASSLARGGGSYEQYF
TGTGCCAGCAGCTTAGCGCGTGGAGGGGGCTCCTACGAGCAGTACTTC
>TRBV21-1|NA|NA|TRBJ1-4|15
CASSTTGPSPEKLFF
TGTGCCAGCAGCACAACAGGGCCATCACCGGAAAAACTGTTTTTT
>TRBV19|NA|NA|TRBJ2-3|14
CATTAGRTTDTQYF
TGTGCCACCACGGCAGGCCGTACTACAGATACGCAGTATTTT
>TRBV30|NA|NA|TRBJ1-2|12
CAWSGIGPGDTF
TGTGCCTGGAGTGGAATCGGACCGGGAGACACCTTC
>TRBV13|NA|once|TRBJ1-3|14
CASSPGQRGNTIYF
TGTGCCAGCAGCCCCGGACAGCGAGGAAACACCATATATTTT
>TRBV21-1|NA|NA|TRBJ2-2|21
CASSKVTGTGGEATNTGELFF
TGTGCCAGCAGCAAAGTAACAGGAACTGGAGGTGAGGCGACGAACACCGGGGAGCTGTTTTTT
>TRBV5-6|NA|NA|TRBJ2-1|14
CASGVWPELNEQFF
TGTGCCAGCGGGGTTTGGCCGGAGCTCAATGAGCAGTTCTTC
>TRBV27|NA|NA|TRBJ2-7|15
CASSPTGWSTYEQYF
TGTGCCAGCAGCCCGACAGGTTGGTCGACCTACGAGCAGTACTTC
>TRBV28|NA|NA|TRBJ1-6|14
CASSGTRWNSPLHF
TGTGCCAGCAGTGGGACACGATGGAATTCACCCCTCCACTTT
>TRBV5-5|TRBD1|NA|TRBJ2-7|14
CASSSGTATYEQYF
TGTGCCAGCAGCTCTGGGACAGCGACCTACGAGCAGTACTTC
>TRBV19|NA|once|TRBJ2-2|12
CASMRETGELFF
TGTGCCAGTATGAGGGAGACCGGGGAGCTGTTTTTT
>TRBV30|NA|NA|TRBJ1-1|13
CAWSVDRNTEAFF
TGTGCCTGGAGCGTTGACAGGAACACTGAAGCTTTCTTT
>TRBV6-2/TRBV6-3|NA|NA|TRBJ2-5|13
CASSYGGKETQYF
TGTGCCAGCAGTTACGGGGGAAAAGAGACCCAGTACTTC
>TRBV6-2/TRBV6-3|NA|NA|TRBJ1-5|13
CASSYSFNQPQHF
TGTGCCAGCAGTTACTCGTTTAATCAGCCCCAGCATTTT
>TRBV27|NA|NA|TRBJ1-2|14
CASSLYRENYGYTF
TGTGCCAGCAGTTTATACAGAGAGAACTATGGCTACACCTTC
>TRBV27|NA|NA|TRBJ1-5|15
CASRDLGDFNQPQHF
TGTGCCAGCAGAGATTTGGGGGATTTTAATCAGCCCCAGCATTTT
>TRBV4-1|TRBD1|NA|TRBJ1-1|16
CASSQDQDRGITEAFF
TGCGCCAGCAGCCAAGATCAGGACAGGGGTATCACTGAAGCTTTCTTT
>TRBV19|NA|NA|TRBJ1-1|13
CASSMRMNTEAFF
TGTGCCAGTAGTATGAGAATGAACACTGAAGCTTTCTTT
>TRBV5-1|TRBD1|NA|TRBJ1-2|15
CASSLTPGQTYGYTF
TGCGCCAGCAGCTTAACTCCGGGACAGACCTATGGCTACACCTTC
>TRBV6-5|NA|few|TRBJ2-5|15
CASRPTGGSLETQYF
TGTGCCAGCAGACCGACAGGCGGCTCGCTGGAGACCCAGTACTTC
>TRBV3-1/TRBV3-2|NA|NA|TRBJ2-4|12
CASSRTEFIQYF
TGTGCCAGCAGCCGGACAGAGTTCATTCAGTACTTC
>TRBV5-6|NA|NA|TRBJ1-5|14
CASSLERSNQPQHF
TGTGCCAGCAGCTTGGAGAGAAGCAATCAGCCCCAGCATTTT
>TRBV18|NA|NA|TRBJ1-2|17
CASSPLSYRETNYGYTF
TGTGCCAGCTCACCACTCTCCTACAGGGAAACTAACTATGGCTACACCTTC
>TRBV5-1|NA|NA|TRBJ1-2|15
CASSPGGGGNYGYTF
TGCGCCAGCAGCCCCGGGGGGGGCGGCAACTATGGCTACACCTTC